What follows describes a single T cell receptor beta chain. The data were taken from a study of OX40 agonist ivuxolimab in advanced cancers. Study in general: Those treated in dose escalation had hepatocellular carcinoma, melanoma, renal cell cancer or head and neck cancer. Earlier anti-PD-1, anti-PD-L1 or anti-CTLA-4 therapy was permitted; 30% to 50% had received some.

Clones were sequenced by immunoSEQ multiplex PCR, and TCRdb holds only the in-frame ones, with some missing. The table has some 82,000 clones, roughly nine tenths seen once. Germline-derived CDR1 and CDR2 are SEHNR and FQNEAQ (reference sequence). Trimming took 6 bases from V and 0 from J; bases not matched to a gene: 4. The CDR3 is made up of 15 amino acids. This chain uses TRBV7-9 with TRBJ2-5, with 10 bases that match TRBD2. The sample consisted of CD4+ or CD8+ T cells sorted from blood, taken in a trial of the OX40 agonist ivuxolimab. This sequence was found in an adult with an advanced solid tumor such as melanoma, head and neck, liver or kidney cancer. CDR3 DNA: TGTGCCAGCAGGATAGCGGGAGGACACCAAGAGACCCAGTACTTC. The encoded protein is CASRIAGGHQETQYF. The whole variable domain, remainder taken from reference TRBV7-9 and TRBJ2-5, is DTGVSQNPRHKITKRGQNVTFRCDPISEHNRLYWYRQTLGQGPEFLTYFQNEAQLEKSRLLSDRFSAERPKGSFSTLEIQRTEQGDSAMYLCASRIAGGHQETQYFGPGTRLLVL.